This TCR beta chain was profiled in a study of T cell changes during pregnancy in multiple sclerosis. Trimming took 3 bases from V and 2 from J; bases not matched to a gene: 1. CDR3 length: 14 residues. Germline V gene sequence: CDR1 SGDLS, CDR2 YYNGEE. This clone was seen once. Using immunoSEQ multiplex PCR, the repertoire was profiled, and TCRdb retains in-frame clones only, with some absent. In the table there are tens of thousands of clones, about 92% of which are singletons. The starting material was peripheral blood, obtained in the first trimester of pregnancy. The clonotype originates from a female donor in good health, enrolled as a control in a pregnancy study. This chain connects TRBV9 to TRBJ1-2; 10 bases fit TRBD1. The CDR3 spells CASSGDRGNYGYTF. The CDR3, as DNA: TGTGCCAGCAGCGGGGACAGGGGAAACTATGGCTACACCTTC.